The 5 T cell receptor beta chains listed next were all sequenced from one sample in a study of tumor and adjacent non-tumor tissue in lung cancer. A modified ARM-PCR protocol with three rounds of nested PCR amplified TCRbeta. TCRdb ran MiXCR on the multiplex PCR reads and lists one entry per CDR3 protein. The table lists around 86,000 distinct CDR3 sequences, approximately 77% of them singletons. RNA was extracted from bulk tissue without any cell sorting. The sample comprised lung tumor tissue. These receptors all stem from a woman aged 40 to 50 with non-small cell lung cancer.

The chain employs TRBV4-2 and TRBJ2-2, with 7 nucleotides matching TRBD1. The CDR3 covers 17 residues. With V trimmed by 2 bases and J by 5 bases, 11 bases remained unmatched. CDR1 is LGHNA, CDR2 YNFKEQ, per germline. CDR3 protein: CASSQFEGAEWTGELFF. CDR3 in DNA: TGTGCCAGCAGCCAATTCGAGGGGGCGGAATGGACCGGGGAGCTGTTTTTT.

As to this clonotype: This may arise from a read error, as a much more abundant clone is one base away. The chain has TRBV12-3 or TRBV12-4 and TRBJ1-6, with a possible D match to TRBD1 (6 bases). Trimming removed 3 bases at V and 9 bases at J, with 21 bases between. The length of the CDR3 is 17 residues. The CDR3 spells CASSFGFQKGVFSPLHF. The CDR3 DNA reads TGTGCCAGCAGTTTCGGGTTTCAAAAGGGGGTCTTTTCACCCCTCCACTTT.

This clonotype is medium-sized in the sample. V gene TRBV11-3 combines with J gene TRBJ2-7; 15 nucleotides line up with TRBD2. The CDR3 runs 15 residues. J gave up 6 bases and V 4 bases, and 4 bases lay outside the gene matches. Germline V gene sequence: CDR1 SGHNT, CDR2 YENEEA. The CDR3 is CASSSRTSGGAEQYF. As DNA, the CDR3 is TGTGCCAGCAGCTCCAGGACTAGCGGGGGGGCCGAGCAGTACTTC.

The V gene is TRBV20-1, the J gene TRBJ2-7; D assignment may be TRBD1 or TRBD2 (5 bases each). The germline gives CDR1 DFQATT, CDR2 SNEGSKA (reference sequence). This CDR3 is built from 13 residues. The CDR3 region is CNVDTGTVYEQYF. CDR3 nucleotide sequence: TGCAATGTGGATACCGGGACGGTTTACGAGCAGTACTTC.

In DNA form, the CDR3 reads TGTGCCAGCAGTTCGGGACCATCTTTAGTCGATCACTACTTC. Translation: CASSSGPSLVDHYF. This chain uses TRBV5-4 with TRBJ2-7, with D tentatively TRBD1 or TRBD2 (5 bases each). V lost 5 bases to trimming and J lost 13 bases, with 25 bases between them. This CDR3 region has 14 residues. The germline gives CDR1 SGHNT, CDR2 YYREEE (reference sequence).